Listed here are 31 T cell receptor beta chains from one sample, sequenced in a study of identical twins listed by TCRdb under 2016. Libraries were prepared through 5' RACE. For sequencing, an Illumina HiSeq 2000 was employed. Through fastp at Q25 and MiXCR, TCRdb rebuilt clones from the public reads, retaining in-frame beta chains. Each CDR3 protein gets just one entry, which takes the most common genes and DNA from the rows behind it. Within this sample are 200,000 to 300,000 distinct CDR3 sequences, with over 9.5% of them counted one time only. Of the sample, 9% to 10% falls within the top ten clones. Sequencing input: memory T cells sorted from blood. The intended sense of this specimen's cell subset or site label: CD45RO+ enriched T cells. The source of these receptors is a man aged 45 to 65 in good health.

This clonotype was observed at least ten times. The chain combines TRBV28 with TRBJ1-2, with D perhaps TRBD1 (5 bases). Germline CDR1 and CDR2: MDHEN and SYDVKM. This CDR3 comprises 13 residues. V dropped 6 bases and J dropped 5 bases, with 13 bases sitting between them. The CDR3 loop reads CASRTGTFYGYTF. In nucleotides, the CDR3 is TGTGCCAGCAGGACCGGGACGTTTTATGGCTACACCTTC.

The chain uses TRBV10-3 and TRBJ2-3; 7 bases map to TRBD1. The germline V gene encodes CDR1 ENHRY and CDR2 SYGVKD. The CDR3 runs to 16 residues. With 2 bases clipped from V and 5 bases from J, the junction kept 10 bases outside the gene matches. CDR3 DNA: TGTGCCATCAGTGAGACCCATAAGGGGGCGGGAGATACGCAGTATTTT. It codes for CAISETHKGAGDTQYF.

The rearrangement links TRBV11-2 to TRBJ2-7; tentatively, D is TRBD1 (6 bases). Germline CDR1 reads SGHAT; CDR2 reads FQNNGV. V lost 2 bases and J 6 bases, leaving 11 bases between the germline ends. CDR3 length: 13 residues. The CDR3 sequence is CASSLQGWGEQYF. DNA of the CDR3: TGTGCCAGCAGCTTACAGGGGTGGGGCGAGCAGTACTTC.

Details on this clonotype: An end of the junction does not agree with germline; a read error may underlie this. The V call is TRBV6-1, the J call TRBJ2-1, with D tentatively TRBD1 (6 bases). This CDR3 is built from 13 residues. Germline CDR1 MNHNS, CDR2 SASEGT. The CDR3 DNA sequence: TGTGCCCCCAGGGGTGCCCCCTACAATGGGCAGTTCTTC. This encodes CAPRGAPYNGQFF.

The J gene is TRBJ2-3, the V gene TRBV10-2; 7 bases agree with TRBD2. CDR3 length: 16 residues. J lost 3 bases, V lost 4 bases, and 10 bases had no gene match. Germline lookup yields CDR1 WSHSY and CDR2 SAAADI. This CDR3 reads CASSGKTSKGTDTQYF. The CDR3, as DNA: TGCGCCAGCAGTGGTAAGACTAGCAAAGGAACAGATACGCAGTATTTT.

This clonotype was counted at least ten times. The chain couples TRBV20-1 to TRBJ2-4, with 7 bases identical to TRBD1. Germline values: CDR1 DFQATT, CDR2 SNEGSKA (reference sequence). V was pared by 0 bases and J by 1 base, with 6 bases of the junction left unmatched. The length of the CDR3 is 16 residues. CDR3 amino acids: CSARDQTGYAKNIQYF. DNA for the CDR3: TGCAGTGCTAGAGATCAGACAGGGTATGCCAAAAACATTCAGTACTTC.

In its sample, this clonotype was seen many times. The rearrangement links TRBV29-1 to TRBJ2-7; a possible D gene is TRBD1 (5 bases). The CDR3 contains 13 residues. The V end was cut by 2 bases, the J end by 2 bases, with 10 bases between. Germline CDR1 SQVTM, CDR2 ANQGSEA. In nucleotides, the CDR3 is TGCAGCGTTGAACACCCAGGGACCTACGAGCAGTACTTC. Protein: CSVEHPGTYEQYF.

This clonotype has just a few counts. The chain carries TRBV3-1 and TRBJ2-3; TRBD2 matches at 7 bases. CDR1 is LGHDT and CDR2 is YNNKEL in the germline V gene (reference sequence). V lost 4 bases and J lost 6; bases outside the gene matches: 10. The CDR3 is 15 amino acids. The CDR3 protein is CASSRGGDYRDTQYF. CDR3 coding DNA: TGTGCCAGCAGCCGGGGGGGGGATTATAGGGATACGCAGTATTTT.

This clonotype was observed a few times. The chain carries TRBV5-4 and TRBJ2-7, with TRBD1 identical over 9 bases. The germline V gene has CDR1 SGHNT and CDR2 YYREEE (reference sequence). V gave up 4 bases and J gave up 1 base; unmatched junction bases: 6. This CDR3 has 15 amino acids. For the CDR3, the DNA is TGTGCCAGCAGCCCGCGGACAGGGGTATCCTACGAGCAGTACTTC. Translating it yields CASSPRTGVSYEQYF.

There are a few counts of this clonotype. The rearrangement joins TRBV5-8 to TRBJ1-2, with D tentatively TRBD1 (6 bases). The ends were cut back, 0 bases at V and 3 bases at J, with 12 bases in the middle. In germline, CDR1 is SGHTS, CDR2 YDEGEE. This CDR3 is 15 amino acids long. As DNA, the CDR3 is TGTGCCAGCAGCTTGGGGCAGGGGTTACACTATGGCTACACCTTC. Amino acids: CASSLGQGLHYGYTF.

This clonotype was detected a few times. V usage is TRBV5-6 and J usage is TRBJ2-3; D is tentatively TRBD1 or TRBD2 (5 bases each). Germline CDR1 SGHDT, CDR2 YYEEEE. The CDR3 is 14 residues long. Between the trimmed V and J ends, which lost 2 bases and 8 bases, there was a span of 15 bases. CDR3 sequence (DNA): TGTGCCAGCAGCTTATTGACAGCCGGAGGTACGCAGTATTTT. Translation gives CASSLLTAGGTQYF.

At least ten counts were recorded for this clonotype. In DNA, the CDR3 is TGTGCCAGCAGCTTATTGGGATCAGGCACAGATACGCAGTATTTT. This encodes CASSLLGSGTDTQYF. The chain joins TRBV7-2 to TRBJ2-3; D call uncertain. V lost 2 bases and J 1 base, leaving 10 bases between the germline ends. CDR3 length: 15 amino acids. Per the germline V gene, CDR1 is SGHTA and CDR2 is FQGNSA. Filled out from reference TRBV7-2 and TRBJ2-3, the complete variable domain reads GAGVSQSPSNKVTEKGKDVELRCDPISGHTALYWYRQSLGQGLEFLIYFQGNSAPDKSGLPSDRFSAERTGGSVSTLTIQRTQQEDSAVYLCASSLLGSGTDTQYFGPGTRLTVL.

The sample holds a few counts of this clonotype. The chain uses TRBV7-9 and TRBJ1-6, with 7 bases aligning to TRBD1. This CDR3 comprises 14 residues. V lost 5 bases and J lost 9; bases outside the gene matches: 7. CDR1 and CDR2 (germline): SEHNR, FQNEAQ (reference sequence). CDR3 region: CASSKGQNGSPLHF. The CDR3 DNA reads TGTGCCAGCAGCAAGGGACAGAATGGTTCACCCCTCCACTTT. Full variable domain (outside the CDR3, taken from reference TRBV7-9 and TRBJ1-6): DTGVSQNPRHKITKRGQNVTFRCDPISEHNRLYWYRQTLGQGPEFLTYFQNEAQLEKSRLLSDRFSAERPKGSFSTLEIQRTEQGDSAMYLCASSKGQNGSPLHFGNGTRLTVT.

This clonotype was detected a few times. Mismatch with germline at one junction end may stem from a read error. The genes are TRBV4-3 and TRBJ2-5; TRBD1 might be the D (5 bases). The CDR3 consists of 13 residues. The germline CDR1 and CDR2 sequences are LGHNA and YSLEER. For the CDR3, the DNA is TGCGCCAGCAGCCAAGTAGTTGGCGGACAACCGGGCTTC. It encodes CASSQVVGGQPGF.

The chain couples TRBV2 to TRBJ1-1; 8 bases line up with TRBD1. The CDR3 contains 15 residues. Unmatched junction bases numbered 9, after V lost 4 bases and J lost 5 bases. Germline assignment: CDR1 SNHLY and CDR2 FYNNEI. The CDR3 protein is CASSGRQGRVTEAFF. CDR3 nucleotides: TGTGCCAGCAGTGGGCGACAGGGGAGGGTGACTGAAGCTTTCTTT. Supplemented by reference TRBV2 and TRBJ1-1, the full variable domain reads EPEVTQTPSHQVTQMGQEVILRCVPISNHLYFYWYRQILGQKVEFLVSFYNNEISEKSEIFDDQFSVERPDGSNFTLKIRSTKLEDSAMYFCASSGRQGRVTEAFFGQGTRLTVV.

This clonotype was seen at least ten times. One end of the junction is discordant with germline, which a read error may explain. Here the CDR3 DNA reads TGTGCCAGCACCCAAGTTCGAGGCTTCGGGGGCACAGATACGCAGTATTTT. Its translation is CASTQVRGFGGTDTQYF. The chain uses TRBV4-2 and TRBJ2-3, with D possibly TRBD2 on 5 matching bases. CDR1 is LGHNA and CDR2 is YNFKEQ in the germline V gene. This CDR3 contains 17 residues.

This clonotype has a count of ten or more. This chain joins TRBV7-3 and TRBJ2-2; 8 bases align to TRBD2. The CDR3 spans 16 residues. Germline CDR1 reads SGHTA; CDR2 reads FQGTGA. The junction had 10 bases not matched to a gene; V was cut back by 6 bases and J by 4 bases. CDR3 nucleotide sequence: TGTGCCAGCAGTCGAACCGGGACTAGAAGCACCGGGGAGCTGTTTTTT. Translating gives CASSRTGTRSTGELFF.

This clonotype was found many times. The chain couples TRBV7-2 to TRBJ2-7; 9 nucleotides line up with TRBD1. V shed 6 bases, J shed 2 bases, and the junction held 5 bases outside the gene matches. There are 14 residues in the CDR3. The germline V gene encodes CDR1 SGHTA and CDR2 FQGNSA. CDR3 in DNA: TGTGCCAGCAGTTCTCGACAGGGGGCCTACGAGCAGTACTTC. It is translated as CASSSRQGAYEQYF. Full variable domain (outside the CDR3, taken from reference TRBV7-2 and TRBJ2-7): GAGVSQSPSNKVTEKGKDVELRCDPISGHTALYWYRQSLGQGLEFLIYFQGNSAPDKSGLPSDRFSAERTGGSVSTLTIQRTQQEDSAVYLCASSSRQGAYEQYFGPGTRLTVT.

This chain links TRBV30 with TRBJ1-5; D gene uncertain. Germline assignment: CDR1 GTSNPN and CDR2 SVGIG (reference sequence). CDR3 length: 14 amino acids. V gave up 2 bases and J gave up 0 bases, with 8 bases separating them. The CDR3 nucleotides are TGTGCCTGGAGTCCCGGCCTTAGCAATCAGCCCCAGCATTTT. Translated: CAWSPGLSNQPQHF.

This clonotype has ten or more counts. The rearrangement uses TRBV3-1 and TRBJ2-3, with TRBD1 matching over 9 bases. V lost 6 bases, J lost 4 bases, and 8 bases stayed unmatched. The germline CDR1 and CDR2 sequences are LGHDT and YNNKEL (reference sequence). The CDR3 length is 15 residues. For the CDR3, the DNA is TGTGCCAGCAGGTCCGGGACAGGGCCCGCAGATACGCAGTATTTT. Residues: CASRSGTGPADTQYF.

This clonotype was detected many times. The chain has TRBV5-1 and TRBJ2-7; tentatively, D is TRBD2 (5 bases). Germline CDR1 is SGHRS and CDR2 is YFSETQ. V dropped 4 bases and J dropped 4 bases, with 15 bases sitting between them. The CDR3 consists of 14 residues. CDR3 in DNA: TGCGCCAGCAGCATTGGAACCGGGATGTACGAGCAGTACTTC. Amino acids: CASSIGTGMYEQYF.

This clonotype was seen a few times. The V and J genes are TRBV7-8 and TRBJ2-5; TRBD1 agrees at 7 bases. The CDR3 length is 15 residues. V lost 3 bases, J lost 5 bases, and 9 bases stayed unmatched. The germline V gene encodes CDR1 SGHVS and CDR2 FQNEAQ. The CDR3 here is CASSFFADRLETQYF. The CDR3 nucleotides read TGTGCCAGCAGCTTTTTTGCGGACAGGCTTGAGACCCAGTACTTC. Supplemented by reference TRBV7-8 and TRBJ2-5, the full variable domain reads GAGVSQSPRYKVAKRGQDVALRCDPISGHVSLFWYQQALGQGPEFLTYFQNEAQLDKSGLPSDRFFAERPEGSVSTLKIQRTQQEDSAVYLCASSFFADRLETQYFGPGTRLLVL.

This clonotype was recorded many times. The gene calls are TRBV12-3 or TRBV12-4 and TRBJ2-1; 10 bases fit TRBD2. V lost 6 bases and J lost 3; bases outside the gene matches: 2. This CDR3 is 14 amino acids long. The chain's CDR3 is CASSTSGIYNEQFF. The DNA of the CDR3 is TGTGCCAGCAGCACTAGCGGGATCTACAATGAGCAGTTCTTC.

For this clonotype: A clone one base away is much larger, so this may be a read error. This CDR3 is CATCRGQGGWLYEQYF. DNA of the CDR3: TGTGCCACCTGCAGAGGACAGGGGGGGTGGTTATACGAGCAGTACTTC. This chain connects TRBV15 to TRBJ2-7; 10 nucleotides align to TRBD1. CDR3 length equals 16 residues. The V gene's germline CDR1 is LNHNV and CDR2 YYDKDF (reference sequence).

This clonotype was recorded many times. V gene TRBV28 combines with J gene TRBJ2-1, with 10 bases lining up with TRBD2. With V trimmed by 5 bases and J by 7 bases, 5 bases remained unmatched. CDR1 and CDR2 (germline): MDHEN, SYDVKM. There are 14 residues in the CDR3. CDR3 nucleotides: TGTGCCAGCAGTCTAGCGGGAGTCGAGAATGAGCAGTTCTTC. This sequence encodes CASSLAGVENEQFF.

V and J are TRBV6-1 and TRBJ1-2; maybe TRBD1 (5 bases). This CDR3 is built from 16 residues. CDR1 and CDR2 (germline): MNHNS, SASEGT. Trimming took 2 bases from V and 8 from J, leaving 21 bases between them. CDR3 amino acids: CASSEHSGTVKMGYTF. The CDR3 nucleotides are TGTGCCAGCAGTGAACATTCCGGGACGGTAAAGATGGGCTACACCTTC.

This clonotype was recorded many times. The J gene is TRBJ2-4, the V gene TRBV20-1; D possibly corresponds to TRBD1 (5 bases). The CDR3 has 14 residues. V lost 4 bases to trimming and J lost 9 bases, with 19 bases between them. CDR1 is DFQATT and CDR2 is SNEGSKA in the germline V gene (reference sequence). CDR3 protein: CSAIGHQGLVIQYF. The DNA of the CDR3 is TGCAGTGCTATCGGACACCAGGGTTTGGTCATTCAGTACTTC.

This clonotype was counted a few times. CDR3 in DNA: TGTGCCAGCAGTCACAGGGGGCTATCCAACTATGGCTACACCTTC. It encodes CASSHRGLSNYGYTF. This chain links TRBV6-2 or TRBV6-3 with TRBJ1-2; 9 nucleotides align to TRBD1. Trimming cost V 5 bases and J 2 bases; bases outside gene matches: 6. This CDR3 is built from 15 residues. Looked up from germline, CDR1 is MNHEY and CDR2 is SVGEGT.

In this sample, this clonotype turned up many times. The rearrangement links TRBV4-3 to TRBJ2-2, with D perhaps TRBD2 (6 bases). The CDR3 is made up of 15 amino acids. Trimming removed 4 bases at V and 3 bases at J, with 12 bases between. Germline V gene sequence: CDR1 LGHNA, CDR2 YSLEER. The CDR3 DNA is TGCGCCAGCAGCCCGGGGGTAGGGGACACCGGGGAGCTGTTTTTT. Its protein is CASSPGVGDTGELFF.

The chain links TRBV30 to TRBJ1-2, with a tentative D call TRBD1 (5 bases). The germline V gene encodes CDR1 GTSNPN and CDR2 SVGIG (reference sequence). Trimming took off 0 bases at V and 5 bases at J, with 16 bases between the two ends. The CDR3 extends over 15 amino acids. The CDR3 DNA reads TGTGCCTGGAGTGTTGGGGGAGCAGGTTTATATGGCTACACCTTC. Its protein product is CAWSVGGAGLYGYTF.

This clonotype was observed at least ten times. The chain recombines TRBV29-1 with TRBJ2-4; D gene unclear. Germline values: CDR1 SQVTM, CDR2 ANQGSEA. V lost 6 bases to trimming and J lost 3 bases, with 12 bases between them. The CDR3 runs 13 residues. The CDR3 region is CSVGDSVKNIQYF. The DNA of the CDR3 is TGCAGCGTGGGTGACTCAGTCAAAAACATTCAGTACTTC.